This TCR beta chain emerged from a study of CD8+CD57+ T cells in acquired aplastic anemia. Study summary: DNA per sorted CD4+ or CD8+ sample ranged about 0.17 to 30 ug, averaging roughly 3.2 ug. The study, taken as a whole, reports: Around 29 shared CD8+ CDR3s appeared highly expressed within patients' immunodominant clones.

Previously, flow cytometry had revealed CD8+CD57+ cell expansion in the patients chosen for sequencing. All patients had severe acquired aplastic anemia. The blood sampling took place in patients who had so far received no therapy. The J segment lost 4 bases and the V segment lost 3 bases, leaving 3 bases of the junction unmatched. The CDR3 length is 14 residues. Germline CDR1 MNHEY, CDR2 SMNVEV (reference sequence). A few counts support this clonotype. Its antigen is undetermined. Using genomic DNA as the template, TCR beta VDJ and CDR3 profiling was carried out. TCRdb called the reads again in MiXCR, with one record for every CDR3 protein. The repertoire consists of some 150,000 distinct CDR3 sequences, with 40% to 65% occurring once and the leading ten covering about 12%.

This chain connects TRBV27 to TRBJ1-2; 9 nucleotides line up with TRBD1. The sequenced material came from sorted CD4+, CD8+, or CD8+CD57+ T cells (not recorded which) from PBMCs. The sequence was collected from a human donor with aplastic anemia. The CDR3 loop reads CASSFGTGPYGYTF. CDR3 DNA sequence: TGTGCCAGCAGTTTTGGGACAGGGCCCTATGGCTACACCTTC.